Below, 18 T cell receptor beta chains from the same sample are listed, as sequenced in a study of cytomegalovirus exposure and HLA in healthy donors. The PCR used 60 Vbeta and 13 Jbeta primers. Using immunoSEQ multiplex PCR, the repertoire was profiled, and TCRdb retains in-frame clones only, with some absent. This sample yields about 160,000 clones, of which approximately 86% are seen a single time; almost 2% belongs to the top ten. The specimen was PBMCs. Source of these receptors: a woman between 18 and 29 years old in good health and CMV-seronegative.

This clone was observed once. The J gene is TRBJ2-1, the V gene TRBV20-1, with TRBD2 matching 15 bases. The trim removed 5 bases at V and 14 bases at J, leaving 1 base unmatched. Germline CDR1 and CDR2: DFQATT and SNEGSKA (reference sequence). There are 11 residues in the CDR3. The CDR3 here is CSAGTSGRKFF. Here the CDR3 DNA reads TGCAGTGCTGGGACTAGCGGGAGGAAGTTCTTC.

This chain links TRBV27 with TRBJ1-6; 7 bases match TRBD1. Trimming cost V 2 bases and J 10 bases; bases outside gene matches: 5. The CDR3 covers 14 residues. The germline V gene has CDR1 MNHEY and CDR2 SMNVEV (reference sequence). This CDR3 reads CASSLDRARSPLHF. The CDR3 nucleotides read TGTGCCAGCAGTTTAGACAGGGCTCGATCACCCCTCCACTTT.

This clone appeared a single time. The chain carries TRBV7-2 and TRBJ2-5, with TRBD2 matching 14 bases. V lost 4 bases to trimming and J lost 2 bases; unmatched junction nucleotides: 9. Germline values: CDR1 SGHTA, CDR2 FQGNSA. The CDR3 runs to 18 residues. CDR3 DNA: TGTGCCAGCAGCTATGGGACTAGCGGGGGCCGGAAGCAAGAGACCCAGTACTTC. It yields the protein CASSYGTSGGRKQETQYF.

This sequence joins TRBV18 and TRBJ2-2; D remains ambiguous. V was cut by 0 bases and J by 3 bases, with 11 bases left in between. This CDR3 is built from 16 residues. The germline V gene encodes CDR1 KGHSH and CDR2 LQKENI. The CDR3 nucleotides read TGTGCCAGCTCACCACCTGAGCGTCGAGACACCGGGGAGCTGTTTTTT. Its protein is CASSPPERRDTGELFF. Drawing the rest from reference TRBV18 and TRBJ2-2, the complete variable domain is NAGVMQNPRHLVRRRGQEARLRCSPMKGHSHVYWYRQLPEEGLKFMVYLQKENIIDESGMPKERFSAEFPKEGPSILRIQQVVRGDSAAYFCASSPPERRDTGELFFGEGSRLTVL.

The chain combines TRBV2 with TRBJ2-1; no clear D. The CDR3 covers 12 residues. Trimming shortened V by 2 bases and J by 7 bases, and 6 bases separated the two germline ends. Germline lookup yields CDR1 SNHLY and CDR2 FYNNEI. CDR3 region: CASSERSNEQFF. The CDR3 nucleotides are TGTGCCAGCAGTGAACGGAGTAATGAGCAGTTCTTC.

The chain couples TRBV4-1 to TRBJ2-1; 15 nucleotides align to TRBD2. Germline CDR1 MGHRA, CDR2 YSYEKL. The CDR3 spans 18 residues. V shed 4 bases, J shed 7 bases, and the junction held 11 bases outside the gene matches. CDR3 sequence reads: CASSRLGGLAGGPNEQFF. The CDR3 DNA is TGCGCCAGCAGCCGCCTGGGTGGACTAGCGGGAGGGCCTAATGAGCAGTTCTTC.

This clone appeared once. This chain uses TRBV28 with TRBJ1-2; a possible D gene is TRBD1 (5 bases). The germline V gene has CDR1 MDHEN and CDR2 SYDVKM. Trimming took 3 bases from V and 8 from J, leaving 22 bases between them. The CDR3 length is 16 residues. CDR3 in amino acids: CASSFPQPTESRGYTF. The CDR3 DNA sequence: TGTGCCAGCAGTTTCCCCCAACCGACAGAATCGAGAGGCTACACCTTC.

This chain links TRBV2 with TRBJ2-1; perhaps TRBD2 as D (5 bases). Germline loops: CDR1 SNHLY, CDR2 FYNNEI. The CDR3 runs 13 residues. V gave up 7 bases and J gave up 8 bases, with 15 bases separating them. In DNA, the CDR3 is TGTGCCAGCAACGAGGGTAATTGGGATGAGCAGTTCTTC. This codes for CASNEGNWDEQFF.

This clone came up a few times. The chain couples TRBV6-5 to TRBJ1-1; the match to TRBD1 covers 7 bases. CDR3 length: 15 amino acids. Germline trimming cut 0 bases from V and 1 base from J; bases unmatched to any gene: 2. In germline, CDR1 is MNHEY, CDR2 SVGAGI. The CDR3 region is CASSYSTGTNTEAFF. CDR3 DNA: TGTGCCAGCAGTTACTCGACAGGGACGAACACTGAAGCTTTCTTT.

The chain combines TRBV29-1 with TRBJ2-5, with TRBD2 matching 7 bases. This CDR3 region has 16 residues. Per the germline V gene, CDR1 is SQVTM and CDR2 is ANQGSEA. The V and J ends lost 2 bases and 5 bases, in that order; junction bases with no gene match: 14. Here the CDR3 reads CSVETRGGTTGETQYF. For the CDR3, the DNA is TGCAGCGTTGAAACTCGCGGGGGAACGACCGGGGAGACCCAGTACTTC. Combining the CDR3 with reference TRBV29-1 and TRBJ2-5 gives the whole variable domain SAVISQKPSRDICQRGTSLTIQCQVDSQVTMMFWYRQQPGQSLTLIATANQGSEATYESGFVIDKFPISRPNLTFSTLTVSNMSPEDSSIYLCSVETRGGTTGETQYFGPGTRLLVL.

V gene TRBV4-1 combines with J gene TRBJ2-1; TRBD2 matches 9 bases. The germline CDR1 and CDR2 sequences are MGHRA and YSYEKL. The CDR3 runs to 15 residues. V dropped 4 bases and J dropped 4; count of bases not matched to a gene: 5. The CDR3 spells CASSPREGLYNEQFF. The CDR3 nucleotides are TGCGCCAGCAGCCCGCGGGAGGGCCTGTACAATGAGCAGTTCTTC.

This chain links TRBV5-1 with TRBJ1-1, with a tentative D call TRBD1 (6 bases). The V gene lost 0 bases and the J gene lost 2 bases, with 14 bases spanning the gap. The CDR3 runs to 16 residues. Germline assignment: CDR1 SGHRS and CDR2 YFSETQ. CDR3 amino acids: CASSLDRVGFNTEAFF. CDR3 sequence (DNA): TGCGCCAGCAGCTTGGACAGGGTGGGGTTCAACACTGAAGCTTTCTTT.

This clone was counted a single time. The V and J genes are TRBV2 and TRBJ1-2, with a tentative D call TRBD1 (6 bases). The V gene's germline CDR1 is SNHLY and CDR2 FYNNEI. This CDR3 has 12 amino acids. The V and J ends lost 7 bases and 2 bases respectively, with 8 bases between them. CDR3: CASTGDNYGYTF. CDR3 nucleotide sequence: TGTGCCAGCACAGGGGACAACTATGGCTACACCTTC. Filled out from reference TRBV2 and TRBJ1-2, the complete variable domain reads EPEVTQTPSHQVTQMGQEVILRCVPISNHLYFYWYRQILGQKVEFLVSFYNNEISEKSEIFDDQFSVERPDGSNFTLKIRSTKLEDSAMYFCASTGDNYGYTFGSGTRLTVV.

The chain uses TRBV5-1 and TRBJ2-7, with TRBD2 matching 8 bases. The CDR3 is 15 residues long. V shed 5 bases, J shed 2 bases, and the junction held 9 bases outside the gene matches. CDR1 is SGHRS, CDR2 YFSETQ, per germline. The chain's CDR3 is CASRPDRGGTYEQYF. For the CDR3, the DNA is TGCGCCAGCAGACCAGATCGCGGGGGGACCTACGAGCAGTACTTC.

The chain recombines TRBV30 with TRBJ2-5; TRBD1 matches at 7 bases. The J call is in doubt because the DNA end fits TRBJ2-7 better. Germline assignment: CDR1 GTSNPN and CDR2 SVGIG (reference sequence). This CDR3 is built from 12 residues. This CDR3 is CAWTGGSDEQYF. CDR3 bases: TGTGCCTGGACAGGGGGATCCGACGAGCAGTACTTC.

The J gene is TRBJ1-1, the V gene TRBV7-8; 8 bases map to TRBD1. The germline V gene encodes CDR1 SGHVS and CDR2 FQNEAQ. This CDR3 comprises 15 residues. V lost 5 bases to trimming and J lost 5 bases; unmatched junction nucleotides: 10. CDR3 region: CASSGRGQGGTEAFF. In nucleotides, the CDR3 is TGTGCCAGCAGCGGAAGAGGACAGGGCGGGACTGAAGCTTTCTTT.

V gene TRBV5-1 combines with J gene TRBJ1-2; tentative D call: TRBD1 (5 bases). The CDR3 runs 15 residues. The V end was cut by 2 bases, the J end by 7 bases, with 18 bases between. Germline values: CDR1 SGHRS, CDR2 YFSETQ. CDR3 nucleotides: TGCGCCAGCAGCTTCAAACGAGGGGAGGTCGGTGGCTACACCTTC. Residues: CASSFKRGEVGGYTF.

Written as DNA, the CDR3 is TGCGCCAGCAGCTCCCAGTGGAGGTCCTCGTCCCTCGTCGAGCAGTACTTC. Its protein is CASSSQWRSSSLVEQYF. V usage is TRBV5-1 and J usage is TRBJ2-7; possibly TRBD2 for D (5 bases). Looked up from germline, CDR1 is SGHRS and CDR2 is YFSETQ. The CDR3 is 17 residues long. Trimming removed 3 bases at V and 6 bases at J, with 25 bases between.